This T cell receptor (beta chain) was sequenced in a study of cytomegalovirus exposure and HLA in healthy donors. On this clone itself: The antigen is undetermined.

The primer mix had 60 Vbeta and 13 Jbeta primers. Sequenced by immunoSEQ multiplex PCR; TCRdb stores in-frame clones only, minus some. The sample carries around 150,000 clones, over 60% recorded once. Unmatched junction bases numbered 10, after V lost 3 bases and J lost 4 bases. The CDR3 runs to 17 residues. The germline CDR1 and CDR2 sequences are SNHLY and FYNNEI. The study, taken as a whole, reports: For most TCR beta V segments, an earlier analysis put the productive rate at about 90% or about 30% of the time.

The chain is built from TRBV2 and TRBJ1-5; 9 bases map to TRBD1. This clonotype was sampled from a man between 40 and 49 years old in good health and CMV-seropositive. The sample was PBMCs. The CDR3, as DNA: TGTGCCAGCAGTGAGATCCCTGGACAGGGGCCAAATCAGCCCCAGCATTTT. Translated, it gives CASSEIPGQGPNQPQHF. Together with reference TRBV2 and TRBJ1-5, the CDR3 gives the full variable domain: EPEVTQTPSHQVTQMGQEVILRCVPISNHLYFYWYRQILGQKVEFLVSFYNNEISEKSEIFDDQFSVERPDGSNFTLKIRSTKLEDSAMYFCASSEIPGQGPNQPQHFGDGTRLSIL.